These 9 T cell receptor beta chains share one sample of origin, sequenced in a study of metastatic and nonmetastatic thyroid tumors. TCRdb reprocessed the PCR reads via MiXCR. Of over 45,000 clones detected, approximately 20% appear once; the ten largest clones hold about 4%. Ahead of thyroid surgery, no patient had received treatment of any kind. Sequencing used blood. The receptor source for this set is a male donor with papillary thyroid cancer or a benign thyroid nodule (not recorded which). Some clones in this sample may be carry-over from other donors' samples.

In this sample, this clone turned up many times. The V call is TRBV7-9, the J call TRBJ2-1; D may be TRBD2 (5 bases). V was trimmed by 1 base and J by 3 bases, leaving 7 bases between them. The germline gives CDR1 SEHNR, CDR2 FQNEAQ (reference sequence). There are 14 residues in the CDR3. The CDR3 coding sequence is TGTGCCAGCAGCTTAGAGGCGGGCTACAATGAGCAGTTCTTC. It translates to CASSLEAGYNEQFF.

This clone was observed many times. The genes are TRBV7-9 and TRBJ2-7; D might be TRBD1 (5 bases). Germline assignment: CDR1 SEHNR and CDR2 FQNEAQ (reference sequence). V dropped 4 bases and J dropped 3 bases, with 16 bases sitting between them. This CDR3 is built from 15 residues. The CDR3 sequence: CASSSRVGEVYEQYF. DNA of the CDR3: TGTGCCAGCAGCTCCCGCGTAGGGGAAGTCTACGAGCAGTACTTC.

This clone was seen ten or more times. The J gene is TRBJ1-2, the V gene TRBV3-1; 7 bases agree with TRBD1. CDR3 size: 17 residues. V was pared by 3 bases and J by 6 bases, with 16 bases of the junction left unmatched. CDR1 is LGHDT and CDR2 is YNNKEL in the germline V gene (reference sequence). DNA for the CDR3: TGTGCCAGCAGCCATTATTACGGGACAGCCACGGTGGATGGCTACACCTTC. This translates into CASSHYYGTATVDGYTF.

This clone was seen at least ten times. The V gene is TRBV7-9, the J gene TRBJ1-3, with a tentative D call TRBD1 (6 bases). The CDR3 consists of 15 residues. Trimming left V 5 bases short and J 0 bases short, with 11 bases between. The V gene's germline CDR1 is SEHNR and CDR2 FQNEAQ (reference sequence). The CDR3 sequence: CASSPGGLSGNTIYF. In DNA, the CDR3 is TGTGCCAGCAGCCCCGGGGGGCTCTCTGGAAACACCATATATTTT.

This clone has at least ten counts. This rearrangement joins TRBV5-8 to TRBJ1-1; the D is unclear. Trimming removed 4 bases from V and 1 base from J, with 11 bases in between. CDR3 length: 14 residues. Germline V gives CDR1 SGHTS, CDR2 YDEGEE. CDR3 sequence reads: CASSHPGGNTEAFF. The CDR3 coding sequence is TGTGCCAGCAGCCATCCTGGCGGGAACACTGAAGCTTTCTTT.

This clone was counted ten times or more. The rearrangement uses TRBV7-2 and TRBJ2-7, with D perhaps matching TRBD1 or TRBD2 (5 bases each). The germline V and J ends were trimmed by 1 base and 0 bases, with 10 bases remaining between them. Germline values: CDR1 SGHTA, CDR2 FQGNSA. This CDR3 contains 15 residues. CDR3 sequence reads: CASSLDEGSSYEQYF. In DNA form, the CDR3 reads TGTGCCAGCAGCTTAGACGAGGGGAGCTCCTACGAGCAGTACTTC.

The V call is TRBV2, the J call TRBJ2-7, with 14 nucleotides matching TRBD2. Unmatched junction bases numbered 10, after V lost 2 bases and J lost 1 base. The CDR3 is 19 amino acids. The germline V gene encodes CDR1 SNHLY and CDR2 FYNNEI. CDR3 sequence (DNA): TGTGCCAGCAGTGAAACCGGGACTAGCGGGAGATATTGGTCCTACGAGCAGTACTTC. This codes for CASSETGTSGRYWSYEQYF.

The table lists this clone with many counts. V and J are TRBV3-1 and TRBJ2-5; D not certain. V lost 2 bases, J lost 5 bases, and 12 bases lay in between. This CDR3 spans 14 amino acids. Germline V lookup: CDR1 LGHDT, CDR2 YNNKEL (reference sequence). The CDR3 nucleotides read TGTGCCAGCAGCCAAAGTGGGCGAGGTGAGACCCAGTACTTC. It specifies CASSQSGRGETQYF.

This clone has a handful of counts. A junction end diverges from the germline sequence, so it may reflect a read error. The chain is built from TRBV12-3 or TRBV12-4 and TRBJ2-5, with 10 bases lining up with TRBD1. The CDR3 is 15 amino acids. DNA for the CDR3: TGTGCCAGAAGTCATCGGACAGGGGGAGGAGAGACCGAGTACTTC. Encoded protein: CARSHRTGGGETEYF.